The sequence of this T cell receptor beta chain was determined in a study of cytotoxic CD8 clonotypes in ibrutinib-treated CLL. About the study: The study included about 11 relapsed/refractory and about 16 treatment-naive patients; 17 to 18 had IGHV unmutated disease.

Some clones are missing from TCRdb's copy, which holds only in-frame ones; the method was immunoSEQ multiplex PCR. This sample yields about 200,000 clones, of which over 60% are seen a single time; around an eighth belongs to the top ten. A note on this clone: The antigen is unknown.

Germline V gene sequence: CDR1 SEHNR, CDR2 FQNEAQ (reference sequence). The CDR3 has 14 amino acids. The V and J ends lost 6 bases and 4 bases, in that order; junction bases with no gene match: 5. Broader study findings: Clonality, elevated at ibrutinib response, dropped back toward baseline at progression. Sample timing was unmatched between remission and later-progressing patients; lymph nodes unstudied.

The clonotype originates from a human donor with chronic lymphocytic leukemia. The source was PBMCs, collected after 24 months of ibrutinib treatment. The chain carries TRBV7-9 and TRBJ1-4, with 7 bases that match TRBD1. This CDR3 reads CASRPDRINEKLFF. The CDR3 nucleotides are TGTGCCAGCAGGCCGGACAGGATTAATGAAAAACTGTTTTTT.